What follows is one T cell receptor (beta chain) and its context. What it recognizes is unknown. This record comes from a study of cytomegalovirus exposure and HLA in healthy donors. Study at large: Around 80 million unique TCRs from HLA-typed donors were held in an early data release. Study results and caveats: Among the CMV-associated chains, a few were confirmed in vitro as specific for CMV antigens.

This PCR relied on a set of 60 Vbeta primers and 13 Jbeta primers. Clones were read by immunoSEQ multiplex PCR, and TCRdb kept only the in-frame ones, dropping some. Of 150,000 to 200,000 clones listed, under 85% are singletons. Specimen: PBMCs. The TCR was taken from a woman between 25 and 40 years old in good health and CMV-seronegative.

The CDR3 region is CASSTEPSGTGDHGYTF. The CDR3 DNA reads TGCGCCAGCAGCACTGAGCCCTCCGGGACAGGGGACCATGGCTACACCTTC. The chain uses TRBV5-1 and TRBJ1-2; 10 bases agree with TRBD1. The CDR3 loop spans 17 amino acids. Germline-derived CDR1 and CDR2 are SGHRS and YFSETQ. V lost 4 bases, J lost 6 bases, and 15 bases stayed unmatched.